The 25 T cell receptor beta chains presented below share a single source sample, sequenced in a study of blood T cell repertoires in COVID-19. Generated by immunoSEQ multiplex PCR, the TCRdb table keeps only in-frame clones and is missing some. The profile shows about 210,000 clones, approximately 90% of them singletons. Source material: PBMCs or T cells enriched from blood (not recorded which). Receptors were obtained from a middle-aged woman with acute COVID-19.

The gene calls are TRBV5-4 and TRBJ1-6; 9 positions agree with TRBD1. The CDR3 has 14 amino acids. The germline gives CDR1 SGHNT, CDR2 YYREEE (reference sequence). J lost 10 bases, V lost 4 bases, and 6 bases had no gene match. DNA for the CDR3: TGTGCCAGCAGCCGGGACAGGGCACGATCACCCCTCCACTTT. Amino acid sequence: CASSRDRARSPLHF.

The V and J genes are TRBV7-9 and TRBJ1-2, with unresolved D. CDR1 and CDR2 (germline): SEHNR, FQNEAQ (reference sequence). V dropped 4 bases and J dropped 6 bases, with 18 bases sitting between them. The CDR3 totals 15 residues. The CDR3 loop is CASSSSGTTPDGYTF. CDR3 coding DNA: TGTGCCAGCAGCTCTTCAGGCACCACACCCGATGGCTACACCTTC.

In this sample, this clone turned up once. The CDR3 nucleotides read TGTGCCAGCATGCGCTCTGGGGCCAACGTCCTGACTTTC. Translating it yields CASMRSGANVLTF. The J gene is TRBJ2-6, the V gene TRBV25-1; D is unclear. The V and J ends lost 7 bases and 0 bases respectively, with 4 bases between them. CDR3 length: 13 residues. Germline V gene sequence: CDR1 MGHDK, CDR2 SYGVNS. Full variable domain (missing parts from reference TRBV25-1 and TRBJ2-6): EADIYQTPRYLVIGTGKKITLECSQTMGHDKMYWYQQDPGMELHLIHYSYGVNSTEKGDLSSESTVSRIRTEHFPLTLESARPSHTSQYLCASMRSGANVLTFGAGSRLTVL.

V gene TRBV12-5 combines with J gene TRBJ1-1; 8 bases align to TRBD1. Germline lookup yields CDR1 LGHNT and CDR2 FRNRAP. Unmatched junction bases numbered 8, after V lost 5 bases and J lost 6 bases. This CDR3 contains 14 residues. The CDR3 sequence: CASGPGQGKAEAFF. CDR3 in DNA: TGTGCTAGTGGTCCAGGACAGGGTAAGGCTGAAGCTTTCTTT.

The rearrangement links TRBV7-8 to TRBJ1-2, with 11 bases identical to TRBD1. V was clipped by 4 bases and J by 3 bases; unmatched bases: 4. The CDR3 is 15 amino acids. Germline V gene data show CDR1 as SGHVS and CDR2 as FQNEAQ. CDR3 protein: CASSSWTGGDYGYTF. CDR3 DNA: TGTGCCAGCAGCTCCTGGACAGGGGGCGACTATGGCTACACCTTC.

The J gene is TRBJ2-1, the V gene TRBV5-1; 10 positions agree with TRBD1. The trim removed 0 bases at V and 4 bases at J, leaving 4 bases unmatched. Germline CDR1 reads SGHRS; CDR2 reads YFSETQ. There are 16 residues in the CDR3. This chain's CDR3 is CASSLVGQGGYNEQFF. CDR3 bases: TGCGCCAGCAGCTTGGTAGGACAGGGGGGATACAATGAGCAGTTCTTC.

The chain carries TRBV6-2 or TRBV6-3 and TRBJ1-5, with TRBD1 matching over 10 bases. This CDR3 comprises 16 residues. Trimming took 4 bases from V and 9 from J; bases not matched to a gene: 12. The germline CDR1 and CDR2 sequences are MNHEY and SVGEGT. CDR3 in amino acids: CASSFPGQGGHMPQHF. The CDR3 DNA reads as TGTGCCAGCAGTTTTCCCGGACAGGGGGGCCATATGCCCCAGCATTTT.

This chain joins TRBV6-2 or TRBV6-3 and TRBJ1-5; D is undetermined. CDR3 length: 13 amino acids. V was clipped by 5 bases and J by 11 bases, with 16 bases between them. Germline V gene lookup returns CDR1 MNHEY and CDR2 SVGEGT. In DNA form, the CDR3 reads TGTGCCAGCAGTCAAGGATCTCAGCAGGCCCAGCATTTT. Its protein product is CASSQGSQQAQHF.

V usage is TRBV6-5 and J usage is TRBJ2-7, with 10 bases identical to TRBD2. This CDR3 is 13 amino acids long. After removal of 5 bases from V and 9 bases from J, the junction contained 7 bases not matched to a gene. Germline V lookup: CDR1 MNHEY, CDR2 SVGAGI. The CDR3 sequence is CASSPPGLAMQYV. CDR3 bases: TGTGCCAGCAGTCCCCCGGGACTAGCGATGCAGTACGTC.

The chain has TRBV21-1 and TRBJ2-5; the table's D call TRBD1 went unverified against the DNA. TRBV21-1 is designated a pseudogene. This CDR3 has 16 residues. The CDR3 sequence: CASSKAWTGGRETQYF. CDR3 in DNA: TGTGCCAGCAGCAAAGCATGGACAGGGGGGAGAGAGACCCAGTACTTC.

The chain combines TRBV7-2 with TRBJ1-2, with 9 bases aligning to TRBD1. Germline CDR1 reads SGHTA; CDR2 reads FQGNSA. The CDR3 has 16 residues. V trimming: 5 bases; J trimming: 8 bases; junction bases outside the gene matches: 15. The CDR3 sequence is CASSPAPGTGPRGYTF. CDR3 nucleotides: TGTGCCAGCAGCCCAGCCCCAGGGACAGGGCCCCGGGGCTACACCTTC.

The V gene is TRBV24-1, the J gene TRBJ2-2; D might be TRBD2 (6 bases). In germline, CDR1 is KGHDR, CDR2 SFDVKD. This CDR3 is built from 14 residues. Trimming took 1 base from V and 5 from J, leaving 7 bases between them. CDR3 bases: TGTGCCACCAGTGATTTTCGGGGGACCGGGGAGCTGTTTTTT. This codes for CATSDFRGTGELFF.

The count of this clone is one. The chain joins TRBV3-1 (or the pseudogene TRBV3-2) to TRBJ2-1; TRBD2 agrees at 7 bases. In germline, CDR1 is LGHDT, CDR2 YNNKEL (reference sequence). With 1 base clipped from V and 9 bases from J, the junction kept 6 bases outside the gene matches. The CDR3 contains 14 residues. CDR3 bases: TGTGCCAGCAGCCAAGGAGGTGGCGGGGGTGAGCAGTTCTTC. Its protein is CASSQGGGGGEQFF.

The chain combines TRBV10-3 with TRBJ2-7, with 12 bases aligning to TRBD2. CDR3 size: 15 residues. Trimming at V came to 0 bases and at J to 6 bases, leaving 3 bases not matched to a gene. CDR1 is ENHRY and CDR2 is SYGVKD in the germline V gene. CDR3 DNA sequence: TGTGCCATCAGTGAGTCTAGACTAGCGGGGGTCGAGCAGTACTTC. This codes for CAISESRLAGVEQYF.

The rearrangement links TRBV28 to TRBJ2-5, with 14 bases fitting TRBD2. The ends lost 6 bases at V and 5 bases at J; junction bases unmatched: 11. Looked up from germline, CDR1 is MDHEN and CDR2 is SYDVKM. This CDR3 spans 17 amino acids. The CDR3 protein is CASRRTSGRRVGETQYF. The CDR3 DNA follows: TGTGCCAGCAGACGGACTAGCGGGAGGAGGGTGGGGGAGACCCAGTACTTC.

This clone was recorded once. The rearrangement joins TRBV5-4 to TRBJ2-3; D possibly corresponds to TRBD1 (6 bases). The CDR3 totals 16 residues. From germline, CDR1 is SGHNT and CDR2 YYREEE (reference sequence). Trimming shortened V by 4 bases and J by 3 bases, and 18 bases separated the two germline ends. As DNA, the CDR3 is TGTGCCAGCAGCCTATGGACAGCCAGAGCGACAGATACGCAGTATTTT. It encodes CASSLWTARATDTQYF.

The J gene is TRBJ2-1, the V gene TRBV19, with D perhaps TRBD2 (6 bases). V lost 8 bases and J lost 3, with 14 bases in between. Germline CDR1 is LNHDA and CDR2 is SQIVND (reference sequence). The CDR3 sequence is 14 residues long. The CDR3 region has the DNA TGTGCCAGTTCACCGGGAGTGGTCTACAATGAGCAGTTCTTC. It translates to CASSPGVVYNEQFF.

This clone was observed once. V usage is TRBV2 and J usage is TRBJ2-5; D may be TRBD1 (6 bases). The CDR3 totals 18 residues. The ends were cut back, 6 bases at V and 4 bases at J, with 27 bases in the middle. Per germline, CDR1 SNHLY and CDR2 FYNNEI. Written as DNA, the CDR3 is TGTGCCAGCAGCGTTCTCCGGGCCGACAGGTTACTGGGAGAGACCCAGTACTTC. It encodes CASSVLRADRLLGETQYF.

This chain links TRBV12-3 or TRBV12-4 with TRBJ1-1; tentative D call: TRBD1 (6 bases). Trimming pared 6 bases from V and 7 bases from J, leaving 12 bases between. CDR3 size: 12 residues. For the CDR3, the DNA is TGTGCCAGCAGCCCTACAGGGCTTGAAGCTTTCTTT. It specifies CASSPTGLEAFF.

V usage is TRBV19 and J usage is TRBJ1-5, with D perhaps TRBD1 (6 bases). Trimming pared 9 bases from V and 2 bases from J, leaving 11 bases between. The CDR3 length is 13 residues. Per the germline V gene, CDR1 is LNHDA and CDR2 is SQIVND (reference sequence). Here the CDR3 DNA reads TGTGCCAGCCGGGACATAGGCAATCAGCCCCAGCATTTT. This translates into CASRDIGNQPQHF.

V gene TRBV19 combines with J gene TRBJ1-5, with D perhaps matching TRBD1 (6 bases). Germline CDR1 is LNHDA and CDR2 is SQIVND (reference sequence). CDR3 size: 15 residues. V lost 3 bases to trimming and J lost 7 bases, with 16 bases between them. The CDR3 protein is CASSINRVSLQPQHF. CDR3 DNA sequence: TGTGCCAGTAGTATCAACAGGGTGAGCTTACAGCCCCAGCATTTT.

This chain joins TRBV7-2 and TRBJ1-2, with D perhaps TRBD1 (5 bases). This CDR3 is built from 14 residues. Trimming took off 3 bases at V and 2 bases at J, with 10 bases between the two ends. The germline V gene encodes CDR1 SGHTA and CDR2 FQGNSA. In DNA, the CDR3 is TGTGCCAGCAGCTTGGGGCAGGTCAACTATGGCTACACCTTC. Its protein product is CASSLGQVNYGYTF.

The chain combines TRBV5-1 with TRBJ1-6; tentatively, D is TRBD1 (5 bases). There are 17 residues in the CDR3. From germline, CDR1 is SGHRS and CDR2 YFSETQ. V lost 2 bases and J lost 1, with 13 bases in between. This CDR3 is CASSFEAGKSYNSPLHF. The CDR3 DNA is TGCGCCAGCAGCTTCGAGGCAGGGAAATCCTATAATTCACCCCTCCACTTT.

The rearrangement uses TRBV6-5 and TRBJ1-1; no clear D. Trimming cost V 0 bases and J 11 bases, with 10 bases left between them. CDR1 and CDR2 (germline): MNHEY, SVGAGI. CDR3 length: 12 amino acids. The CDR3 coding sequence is TGTGCCAGCAGTTACTCGAAAAACTCGGCTTTCTTT. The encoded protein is CASSYSKNSAFF.

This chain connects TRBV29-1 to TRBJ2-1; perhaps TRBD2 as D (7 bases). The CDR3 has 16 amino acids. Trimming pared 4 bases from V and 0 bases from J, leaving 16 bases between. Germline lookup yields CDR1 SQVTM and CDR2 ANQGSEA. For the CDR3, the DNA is TGCAGCGTTGGGGGGGGCGGGAGAAGCTCCTACAATGAGCAGTTCTTC. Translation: CSVGGGGRSSYNEQFF.